This TCR beta chain appears in the sequencing data of a study of T cell repertoires in cytomegalovirus infection. Study details: Recently identified HLA-C-restricted and well-studied HLA-B-restricted CMV epitopes were used. Evidence of both CMV infection and a matching HLA type came from public TCR beta signatures.

This clonotype was detected ten times or more. The antigen remains unidentified. Findings of the study overall: Totalled public TCR beta family frequency picked out people who carried CMV plus the relevant HLA. Dominant in the ex vivo response were TCR beta clonotypes restricted by HLA-C and specific for CMV.

The CDR3 has 14 residues. Germline V gene sequence: CDR1 MNHNS, CDR2 SASEGT. The germline V and J ends were trimmed by 1 base and 1 base, with 8 bases remaining between them. TCRdb fed the reads into MiXCR, producing one record per CDR3 protein. The table lists roughly 920,000 distinct CDR3 sequences, approximately 30% of them singletons. Material: cultured CD8+ T cells from PBMCs, obtained from culture after CMV antigen stimulation. The clonotype was recovered from a human donor in good health (CMV status not recorded). Some clones in this sample may be carry-over from other donors' samples. The gene calls are TRBV6-1 and TRBJ2-7, with D unclear. This CDR3 reads CASSEVGISYEQYF. CDR3 DNA sequence: TGTGCCAGCAGTGAAGTCGGTATTTCCTACGAGCAGTACTTC.